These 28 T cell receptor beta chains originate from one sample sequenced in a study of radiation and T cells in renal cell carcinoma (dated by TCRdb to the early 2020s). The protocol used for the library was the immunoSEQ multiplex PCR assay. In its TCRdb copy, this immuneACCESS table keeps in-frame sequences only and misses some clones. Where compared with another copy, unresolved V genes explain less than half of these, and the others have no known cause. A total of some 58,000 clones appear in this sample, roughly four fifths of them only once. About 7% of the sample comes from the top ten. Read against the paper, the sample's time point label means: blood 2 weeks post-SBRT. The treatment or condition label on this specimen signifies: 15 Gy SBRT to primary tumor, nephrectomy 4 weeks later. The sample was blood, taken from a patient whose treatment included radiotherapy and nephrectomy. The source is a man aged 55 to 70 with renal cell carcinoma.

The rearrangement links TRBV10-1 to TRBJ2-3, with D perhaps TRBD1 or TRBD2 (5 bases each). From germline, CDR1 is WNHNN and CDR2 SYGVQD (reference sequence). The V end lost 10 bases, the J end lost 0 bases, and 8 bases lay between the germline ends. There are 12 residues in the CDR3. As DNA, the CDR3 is TGCGCCACCGGGGCTAGCACAGATACGCAGTATTTT. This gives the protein CATGASTDTQYF.

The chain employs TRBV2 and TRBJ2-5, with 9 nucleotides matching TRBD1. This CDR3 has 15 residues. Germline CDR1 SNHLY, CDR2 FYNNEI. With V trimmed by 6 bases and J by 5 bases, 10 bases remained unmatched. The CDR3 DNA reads TGTGCCAGCAGACCCACCGGGACAGGGCCCGAGACCCAGTACTTC. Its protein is CASRPTGTGPETQYF.

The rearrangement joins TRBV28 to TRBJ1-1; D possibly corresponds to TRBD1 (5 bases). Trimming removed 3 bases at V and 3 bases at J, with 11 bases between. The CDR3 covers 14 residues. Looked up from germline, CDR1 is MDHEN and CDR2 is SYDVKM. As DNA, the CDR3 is TGTGCCAGCAGTTTTCTCCTGGGGGACACTGAAGCTTTCTTT. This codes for CASSFLLGDTEAFF.

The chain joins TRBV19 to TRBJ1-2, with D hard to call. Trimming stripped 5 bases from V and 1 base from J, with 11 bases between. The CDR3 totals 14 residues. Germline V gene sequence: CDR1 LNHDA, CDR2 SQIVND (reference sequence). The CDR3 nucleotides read TGTGCCAGTAGTCCCCGGACGGTTAACTATGGCTACACCTTC. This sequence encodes CASSPRTVNYGYTF.

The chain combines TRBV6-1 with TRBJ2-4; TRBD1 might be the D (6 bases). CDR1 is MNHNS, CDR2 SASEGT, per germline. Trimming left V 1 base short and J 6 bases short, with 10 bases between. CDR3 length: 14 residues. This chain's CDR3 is CASSEDWGLNIQYF. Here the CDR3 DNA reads TGTGCCAGCAGTGAAGACTGGGGGCTAAACATTCAGTACTTC.

CDR3 region: CASSLVERLGTQYF. The CDR3 coding sequence is TGTGCCAGCAGCTTAGTAGAGAGGTTGGGGACCCAGTACTTC. V usage is TRBV11-2 and J usage is TRBJ2-5; D uncertain. The CDR3 extends over 14 amino acids. V was clipped by 1 base and J by 7 bases, with 13 bases between them. Germline lookup yields CDR1 SGHAT and CDR2 FQNNGV.

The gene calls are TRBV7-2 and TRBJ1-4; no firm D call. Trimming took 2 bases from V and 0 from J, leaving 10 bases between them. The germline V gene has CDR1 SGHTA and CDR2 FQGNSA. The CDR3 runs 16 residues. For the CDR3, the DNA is TGTGCCAGCAGCTTAAACCCCTTTGCAACTAATGAAAAACTGTTTTTT. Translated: CASSLNPFATNEKLFF.

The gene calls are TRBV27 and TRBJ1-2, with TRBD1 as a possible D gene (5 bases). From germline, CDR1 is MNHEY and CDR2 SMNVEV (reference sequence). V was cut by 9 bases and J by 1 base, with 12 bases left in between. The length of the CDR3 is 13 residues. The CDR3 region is CASRQSLNYGYTF. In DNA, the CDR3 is TGTGCCAGTCGACAGTCTCTTAACTATGGCTACACCTTC.

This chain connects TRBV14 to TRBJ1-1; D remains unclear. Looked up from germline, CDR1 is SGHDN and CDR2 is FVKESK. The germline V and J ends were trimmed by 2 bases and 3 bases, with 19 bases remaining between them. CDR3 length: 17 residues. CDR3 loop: CASSQFSRAGGHTEAFF. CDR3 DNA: TGTGCCAGCAGCCAATTTTCGAGGGCTGGAGGGCACACTGAAGCTTTCTTT.

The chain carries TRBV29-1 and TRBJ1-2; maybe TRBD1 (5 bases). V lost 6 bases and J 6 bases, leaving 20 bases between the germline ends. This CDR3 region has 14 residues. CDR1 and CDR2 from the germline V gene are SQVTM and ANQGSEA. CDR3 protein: CSVPKEGQADGYTF. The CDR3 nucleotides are TGCAGCGTCCCGAAGGAGGGGCAGGCGGATGGCTACACCTTC. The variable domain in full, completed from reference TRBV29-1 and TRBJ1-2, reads SAVISQKPSRDICQRGTSLTIQCQVDSQVTMMFWYRQQPGQSLTLIATANQGSEATYESGFVIDKFPISRPNLTFSTLTVSNMSPEDSSIYLCSVPKEGQADGYTFGSGTRLTVV.

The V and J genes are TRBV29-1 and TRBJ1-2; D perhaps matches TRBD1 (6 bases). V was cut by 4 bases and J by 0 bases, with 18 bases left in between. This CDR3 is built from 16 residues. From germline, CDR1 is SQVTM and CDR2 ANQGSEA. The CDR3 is CSVVHRTEHPNYGYTF. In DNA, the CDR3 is TGCAGCGTTGTACACCGGACAGAACACCCTAACTATGGCTACACCTTC. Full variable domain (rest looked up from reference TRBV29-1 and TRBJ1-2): SAVISQKPSRDICQRGTSLTIQCQVDSQVTMMFWYRQQPGQSLTLIATANQGSEATYESGFVIDKFPISRPNLTFSTLTVSNMSPEDSSIYLCSVVHRTEHPNYGYTFGSGTRLTVV.

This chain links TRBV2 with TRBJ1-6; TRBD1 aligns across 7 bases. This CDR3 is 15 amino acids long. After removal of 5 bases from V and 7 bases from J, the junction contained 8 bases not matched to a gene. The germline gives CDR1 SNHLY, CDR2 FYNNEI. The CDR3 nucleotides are TGTGCCAGCAGTCCACTCGGGACAGAAAATTCACCCCTCCACTTT. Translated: CASSPLGTENSPLHF.

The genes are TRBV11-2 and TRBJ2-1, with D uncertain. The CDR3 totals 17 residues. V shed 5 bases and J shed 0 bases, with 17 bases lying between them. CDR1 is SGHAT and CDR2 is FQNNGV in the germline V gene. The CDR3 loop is CASSRSAVPSSYNEQFF. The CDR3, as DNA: TGTGCCAGCAGCCGCTCTGCGGTCCCGAGCTCCTACAATGAGCAGTTCTTC.

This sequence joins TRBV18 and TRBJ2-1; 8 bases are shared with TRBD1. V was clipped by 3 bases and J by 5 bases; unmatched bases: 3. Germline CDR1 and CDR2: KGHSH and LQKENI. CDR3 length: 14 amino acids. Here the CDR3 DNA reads TGTGCCAGCTCACCGGGACAGGTTAACAATGAGCAGTTCTTC. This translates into CASSPGQVNNEQFF. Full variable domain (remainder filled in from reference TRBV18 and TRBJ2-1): NAGVMQNPRHLVRRRGQEARLRCSPMKGHSHVYWYRQLPEEGLKFMVYLQKENIIDESGMPKERFSAEFPKEGPSILRIQQVVRGDSAAYFCASSPGQVNNEQFFGPGTRLTVL.

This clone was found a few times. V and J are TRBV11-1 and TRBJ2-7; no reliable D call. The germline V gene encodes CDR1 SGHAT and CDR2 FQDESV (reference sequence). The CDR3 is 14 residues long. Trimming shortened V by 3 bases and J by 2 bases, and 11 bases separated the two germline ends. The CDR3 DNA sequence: TGTGCCAGCAGCTTGGCGACTGTTCCCTACGAGCAGTACGTC. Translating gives CASSLATVPYEQYV.

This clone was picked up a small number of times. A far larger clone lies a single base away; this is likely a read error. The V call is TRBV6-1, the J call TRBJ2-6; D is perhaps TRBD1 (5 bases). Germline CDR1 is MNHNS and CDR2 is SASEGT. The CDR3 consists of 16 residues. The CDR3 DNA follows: TGTGCCAGCTGTGAAGACTGGGGCCCCGGGGCCAACGTCCTGACTTTC. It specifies CASCEDWGPGANVLTF.

The CDR3 here is CAWSSSRSNYGYTF. The CDR3 coding sequence is TGTGCCTGGAGCTCAAGCAGGTCCAACTATGGCTACACCTTC. V is TRBV30 and J is TRBJ1-2; D is unresolved. V lost 3 bases to trimming and J lost 2 bases, with 13 bases between them. The CDR3 is made up of 14 amino acids. Germline CDR1 is GTSNPN and CDR2 is SVGIG (reference sequence).

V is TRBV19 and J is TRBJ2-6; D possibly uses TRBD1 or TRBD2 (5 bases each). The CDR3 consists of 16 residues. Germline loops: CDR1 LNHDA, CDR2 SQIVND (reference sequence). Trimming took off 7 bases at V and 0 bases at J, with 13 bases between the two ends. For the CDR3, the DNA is TGTGCCAGTACCACGGGACGGCACTCTGGGGCCAACGTCCTGACTTTC. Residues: CASTTGRHSGANVLTF. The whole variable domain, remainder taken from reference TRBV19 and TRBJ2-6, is DGGITQSPKYLFRKEGQNVTLSCEQNLNHDAMYWYRQDPGQGLRLIYYSQIVNDFQKGDIAEGYSVSREKKESFPLTVTSAQKNPTAFYLCASTTGRHSGANVLTFGAGSRLTVL.

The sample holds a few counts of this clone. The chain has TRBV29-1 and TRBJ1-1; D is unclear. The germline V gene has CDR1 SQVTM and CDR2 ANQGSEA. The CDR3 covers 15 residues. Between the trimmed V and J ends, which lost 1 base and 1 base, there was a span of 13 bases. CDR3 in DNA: TGCAGCGTTGAAGGACCAACCACTCCGAACACTGAAGCTTTCTTT. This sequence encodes CSVEGPTTPNTEAFF. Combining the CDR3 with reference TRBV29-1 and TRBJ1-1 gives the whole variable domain SAVISQKPSRDICQRGTSLTIQCQVDSQVTMMFWYRQQPGQSLTLIATANQGSEATYESGFVIDKFPISRPNLTFSTLTVSNMSPEDSSIYLCSVEGPTTPNTEAFFGQGTRLTVV.

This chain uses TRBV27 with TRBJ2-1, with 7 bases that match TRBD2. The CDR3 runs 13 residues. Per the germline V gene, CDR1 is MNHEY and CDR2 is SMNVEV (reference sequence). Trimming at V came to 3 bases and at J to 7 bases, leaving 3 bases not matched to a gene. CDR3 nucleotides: TGTGCCAGCAGTTTGAGGGGAGGGAATGAGCAGTTCTTC. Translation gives CASSLRGGNEQFF.

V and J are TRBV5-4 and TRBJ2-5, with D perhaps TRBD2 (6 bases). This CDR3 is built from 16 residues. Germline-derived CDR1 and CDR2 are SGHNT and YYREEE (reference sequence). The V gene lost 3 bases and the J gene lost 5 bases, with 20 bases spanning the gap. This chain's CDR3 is CASSSIEAGLGETQYF. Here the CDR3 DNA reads TGTGCCAGCAGCTCGATAGAAGCGGGCCTGGGGGAGACCCAGTACTTC.

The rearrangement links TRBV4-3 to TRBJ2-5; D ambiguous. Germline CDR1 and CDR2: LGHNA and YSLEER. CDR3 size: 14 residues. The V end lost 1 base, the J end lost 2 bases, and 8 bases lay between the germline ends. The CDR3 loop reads CASSQAIGQETQYF. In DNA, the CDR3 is TGCGCCAGCAGCCAAGCTATCGGACAAGAGACCCAGTACTTC.

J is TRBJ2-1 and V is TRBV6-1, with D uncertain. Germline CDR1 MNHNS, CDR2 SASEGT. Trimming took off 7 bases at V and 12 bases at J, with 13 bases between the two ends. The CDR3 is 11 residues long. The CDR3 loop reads CASTEGPPQFF. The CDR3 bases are TGTGCCAGCACCGAAGGGCCCCCGCAGTTCTTC.

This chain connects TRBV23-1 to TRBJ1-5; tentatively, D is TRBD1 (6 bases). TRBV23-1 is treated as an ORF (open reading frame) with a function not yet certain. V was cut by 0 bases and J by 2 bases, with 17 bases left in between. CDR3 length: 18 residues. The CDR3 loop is CASSQSKARGAGNQPQHF. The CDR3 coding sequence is TGCGCCAGCAGTCAATCGAAGGCGCGGGGGGCCGGCAATCAGCCCCAGCATTTT.

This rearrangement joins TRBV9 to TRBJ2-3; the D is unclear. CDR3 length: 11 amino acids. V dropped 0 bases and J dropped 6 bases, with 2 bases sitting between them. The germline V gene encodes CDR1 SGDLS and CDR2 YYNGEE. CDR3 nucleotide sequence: TGTGCCAGCAGCGTAGACGATACGCAGTATTTT. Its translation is CASSVDDTQYF.

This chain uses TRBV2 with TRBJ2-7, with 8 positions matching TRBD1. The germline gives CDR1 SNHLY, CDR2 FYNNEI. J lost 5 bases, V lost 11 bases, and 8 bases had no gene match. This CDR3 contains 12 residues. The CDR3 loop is CAVRQGSDEQYV. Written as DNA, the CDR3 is TGTGCCGTCCGACAGGGGTCGGACGAGCAGTACGTC.

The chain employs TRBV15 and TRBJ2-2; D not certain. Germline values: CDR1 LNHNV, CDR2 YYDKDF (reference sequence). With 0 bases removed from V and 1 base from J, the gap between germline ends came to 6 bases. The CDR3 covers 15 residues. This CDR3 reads CATSRDFGNTGELFF. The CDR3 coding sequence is TGTGCCACCAGCAGAGATTTCGGGAACACCGGGGAGCTGTTTTTT.

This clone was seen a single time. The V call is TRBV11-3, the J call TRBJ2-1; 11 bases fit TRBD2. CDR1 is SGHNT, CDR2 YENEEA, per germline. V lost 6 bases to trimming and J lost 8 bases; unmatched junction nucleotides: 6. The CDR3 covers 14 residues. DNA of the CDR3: TGTGCCAGCAGTCTGGGACTAGCGGTAGATGAGCAGTTCTTC. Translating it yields CASSLGLAVDEQFF.